A single sample gave rise to the 9 T cell receptor beta chains below, sequenced in a study of cytomegalovirus exposure and HLA in healthy donors. Profiled with immunoSEQ multiplex PCR; TCRdb holds only in-frame clones, not every one. This table has about 150,000 clones, roughly 92% appearing once. Sequences were obtained from PBMCs. These receptors were obtained from a young man in good health and CMV-seronegative.

CDR3 bases: TGTGCCAGCAGTGAGACAGGGACTGAAGCTTTCTTT. This gives the protein CASSETGTEAFF. The gene calls are TRBV25-1 and TRBJ1-1, with 7 positions matching TRBD1. Germline V gene lookup returns CDR1 MGHDK and CDR2 SYGVNS. The CDR3 length is 12 residues. Unmatched junction bases numbered 0, after V lost 3 bases and J lost 5 bases.

The V call is TRBV20-1, the J call TRBJ1-4; perhaps TRBD1 as D (5 bases). Germline assignment: CDR1 DFQATT and CDR2 SNEGSKA (reference sequence). The V end was cut by 5 bases, the J end by 11 bases, with 9 bases between. The CDR3 is 10 residues long. CDR3 in DNA: TGCAGTGCTCCCCGACAGAAACTGTTTTTT. Translating gives CSAPRQKLFF.

V gene TRBV6-1 combines with J gene TRBJ2-1, with 7 bases aligning to TRBD2. The CDR3 is made up of 15 amino acids. Germline CDR1 and CDR2: MNHNS and SASEGT. V lost 7 bases, J lost 4 bases, and 10 bases stayed unmatched. CDR3 sequence reads: CASNLMASGYNEQFF. The CDR3 DNA reads TGTGCCAGCAATTTGATGGCTAGCGGATACAATGAGCAGTTCTTC.

This chain links TRBV9 with TRBJ2-1; tentatively, D is TRBD2 (6 bases). Germline assignment: CDR1 SGDLS and CDR2 YYNGEE. Trimming removed 0 bases at V and 7 bases at J, with 20 bases between. CDR3 length equals 17 residues. The CDR3 sequence: CASSVERGEAGRNEQFF. CDR3 bases: TGTGCCAGCAGCGTAGAAAGGGGAGAGGCAGGGAGGAATGAGCAGTTCTTC.

The chain uses TRBV9 and TRBJ2-3; 11 bases align to TRBD2. CDR1 is SGDLS and CDR2 is YYNGEE in the germline V gene. V was clipped by 1 base and J by 6 bases; unmatched bases: 4. The CDR3 runs to 15 residues. The CDR3 sequence is CASSVTSGRTDTQYF. CDR3 DNA sequence: TGTGCCAGCAGCGTAACTAGCGGGAGAACGGATACGCAGTATTTT.

This chain uses TRBV5-5 with TRBJ2-7; possibly TRBD2 for D (7 bases). Germline-derived CDR1 and CDR2 are SGHKS and YYEKEE (reference sequence). The germline V and J ends were trimmed by 3 bases and 2 bases, with 18 bases remaining between them. The CDR3 totals 16 residues. This chain's CDR3 is CASSSARGGSPYEQYF. CDR3 nucleotides: TGTGCCAGCAGCTCAGCGAGGGGGGGCTCCCCCTACGAGCAGTACTTC.

DNA of the CDR3: TGCGCCAGCAGTGATTACAGGGACTATGGCTACACCTTC. The encoded protein is CASSDYRDYGYTF. This chain connects TRBV10-1 to TRBJ1-2; D perhaps matches TRBD1 (6 bases). The CDR3 is made up of 13 amino acids. The V gene lost 3 bases and the J gene lost 3 bases, with 8 bases spanning the gap. CDR1 and CDR2 (germline): WNHNN, SYGVQD (reference sequence).

This clone has only one observation. The V call is TRBV30, the J call TRBJ2-3; D remains unclear. Germline V gene sequence: CDR1 GTSNPN, CDR2 SVGIG (reference sequence). Trimming left V 6 bases short and J 9 bases short, with 16 bases between. The CDR3 spans 12 residues. The DNA for the CDR3 is TGTGCCTGCAACTACGGTAACCGAACGCAGTATTTT. Amino acids: CACNYGNRTQYF. Full variable domain (outside the CDR3, taken from reference TRBV30 and TRBJ2-3): SQTIHQWPATLVQPVGSPLSLECTVEGTSNPNLYWYRQAAGRGLQLLFYSVGIGQISSEVPQNLSASRPQDRQFILSSKKLLLSDSGFYLCACNYGNRTQYFGPGTRLTVL.

The chain has TRBV5-1 and TRBJ2-1, with 14 positions matching TRBD2. The CDR3 is made up of 16 amino acids. Germline loops: CDR1 SGHRS, CDR2 YFSETQ. Trimming cost V 3 bases and J 2 bases; bases outside gene matches: 1. CDR3 DNA: TGCGCCAGCAGCTGGGGACTAGCGGGAGCCTACAATGAGCAGTTCTTC. It translates to CASSWGLAGAYNEQFF.